The present T cell receptor beta chain was sequenced within a study of molecular identifiers for immune sequencing clone quantification. Points on this clonotype: What it binds is not known.

TCRdb processed the PCR reads anew with MiXCR; each CDR3 protein has one entry. The profile shows about 300,000 distinct CDR3 sequences, 20% to 25% of them singletons. From roughly 21,000 to 960,000 sorted cells, naive CD8 libraries were generated with 10%, 30% or 50% RNA. A CD8+CD4-CCR7+CD45RA+ phenotype served as the sorting definition for naive CD8 T cells. Findings of the study overall: Clonotypes surpassing 20 RNA copies contained over 98% of effector molecules, versus under 1% in naive cells. Identical TCR molecules can share a barcode, and this sharing could underestimate highly expanded clone sizes.

CDR3 size: 12 residues. CDR1 is MNHEY and CDR2 is SMNVEV in the germline V gene (reference sequence). V lost 4 bases and J lost 6, with 10 bases in between. The source of this sequence is a human donor in good health. Some libraries in this study had Jurkat cell RNA spiked in. The chain joins TRBV27 to TRBJ2-7; weak D call: TRBD1 (5 bases). The sequenced material came from naive CD8+ T cells from blood, with Jurkat cell RNA spiked in. Subset of the sample: FACS-sorted CD8+CD4-CCR7+CD45RA+ naive T cells. The CDR3 nucleotides read TGTGCCAGCAGTTATATAGGGGTCGAGCAGTACTTC. Its translation: CASSYIGVEQYF.